Each of the 22 T cell receptor beta chains below was sequenced from the same sample in a study of shared T cell receptors in the human thymus. The assay was immunoSEQ multiplex PCR, and TCRdb's table has in-frame clones only and misses some. Found here are just under 550,000 clones, about 84% of them singletons; the top ten hold about 0.013%. These data were also reused for a study on human thymus T cells.

Sequencing was performed on thymocytes. All receptors derive from a boy less than two years old with a congenital heart defect.

There are a few counts of this clone. The chain is built from TRBV19 and TRBJ1-1, with 10 nucleotides matching TRBD1. CDR1 LNHDA and CDR2 SQIVND come from the germline V gene (reference sequence). V shed 6 bases, J shed 5 bases, and the junction held 3 bases outside the gene matches. CDR3 length equals 13 residues. Here the CDR3 reads CASRGTGVTEAFF. The CDR3 bases are TGTGCCAGTAGGGGGACAGGGGTTACTGAAGCTTTCTTT.

The V and J genes are TRBV6-5 and TRBJ2-2, with 10 bases aligning to TRBD1. The V gene end was trimmed by 6 bases and the J gene end by 7 bases; junction bases not matched to a gene: 8. The CDR3 runs 15 residues. Germline-derived CDR1 and CDR2 are MNHEY and SVGAGI. CDR3 sequence: CASRQPGTGVGELFF. CDR3 in DNA: TGTGCCAGCAGACAACCGGGGACAGGGGTCGGGGAGCTGTTTTTT.

This clone turned up a few times. V usage is TRBV23-1 and J usage is TRBJ2-1; TRBD2 aligns across 11 bases. TRBV23-1 is reported as an ORF; its role is uncertain. The V and J ends lost 1 base and 6 bases, in that order; junction bases with no gene match: 5. The CDR3 has 16 amino acids. The CDR3 protein is CASSQLIAGGPNEQFF. The CDR3 DNA follows: TGCGCCAGCAGTCAATTAATAGCGGGAGGGCCCAATGAGCAGTTCTTC.

V gene TRBV11-3 combines with J gene TRBJ2-7, with a weak D call TRBD2 (6 bases). Germline V gene sequence: CDR1 SGHNT, CDR2 YENEEA. The length of the CDR3 is 14 residues. V lost 6 bases and J 2 bases, leaving 14 bases between the germline ends. The CDR3 nucleotides read TGTGCCAGCAGGGGTGGGGACTTCGCCTACGAGCAGTACTTC. Translated: CASRGGDFAYEQYF. Based on the CDR3 plus reference TRBV11-3 and TRBJ2-7, the full variable domain is EAGVVQSPRYKIIEKKQPVAFWCNPISGHNTLYWYLQNLGQGPELLIRYENEEAVDDSQLPKDRFSAERLKGVDSTLKIQPAELGDSAVYLCASRGGDFAYEQYFGPGTRLTVT.

The chain combines TRBV28 with TRBJ2-7, with 7 positions matching TRBD2. Germline V gene sequence: CDR1 MDHEN, CDR2 SYDVKM. The ends lost 1 base at V and 0 bases at J; junction bases unmatched: 15. The CDR3 runs 19 residues. This CDR3 reads CASSLLVWEAGESSYEQYF. The CDR3 DNA sequence: TGTGCCAGCAGTTTATTGGTCTGGGAGGCGGGAGAGAGCTCCTACGAGCAGTACTTC. Together with reference TRBV28 and TRBJ2-7, the CDR3 gives the full variable domain: DVKVTQSSRYLVKRTGEKVFLECVQDMDHENMFWYRQDPGLGLRLIYFSYDVKMKEKGDIPEGYSVSREKKERFSLILESASTNQTSMYLCASSLLVWEAGESSYEQYFGPGTRLTVT.

The V gene is TRBV6-4, the J gene TRBJ2-1; unclear D gene. The CDR3 consists of 16 residues. Deletions cut 0 bases from V and 6 bases from J, with 15 bases between. The germline gives CDR1 MRHNA, CDR2 SNTAGT. The CDR3 nucleotides read TGTGCCAGCAGTGACTCGAGACGGCAAGCGCTCAATGAGCAGTTCTTC. Residues: CASSDSRRQALNEQFF.

The chain is built from TRBV4-3 and TRBJ2-1, with TRBD2 matching over 11 bases. The CDR3 sequence is 16 residues long. J was trimmed by 10 bases and V by 0 bases; bases with no gene match: 8. The germline CDR1 and CDR2 sequences are LGHNA and YSLEER. CDR3 region: CASSQDGTSGAQEQFF. The CDR3 nucleotides read TGCGCCAGCAGCCAAGACGGGACTAGCGGAGCCCAGGAGCAGTTCTTC.

V usage is TRBV30 and J usage is TRBJ1-2; D ambiguous. The germline V gene encodes CDR1 GTSNPN and CDR2 SVGIG (reference sequence). This CDR3 region has 12 residues. V was pared by 1 base and J by 3 bases, with 6 bases between. The CDR3 region is CAWSERYYGYTF. CDR3 nucleotide sequence: TGTGCCTGGAGTGAGAGGTACTATGGCTACACCTTC.

The rearrangement links TRBV29-1 to TRBJ2-1; D unresolved. The CDR3 consists of 11 residues. Trimming left V 3 bases short and J 7 bases short, with 7 bases between. Germline lookup yields CDR1 SQVTM and CDR2 ANQGSEA. The CDR3 nucleotides read TGCAGCGTTGATAGTAAAAATGAGCAGTTCTTC. Translating it yields CSVDSKNEQFF.

J is TRBJ1-2 and V is TRBV11-2; perhaps TRBD1 as D (5 bases). CDR1 is SGHAT, CDR2 FQNNGV, per germline. Trimming pared 0 bases from V and 3 bases from J, leaving 11 bases between. This CDR3 is built from 15 residues. CDR3 nucleotides: TGTGCCAGCAGCTTAGAAAGGGGTTGTGACTATGGCTACACCTTC. Its translation is CASSLERGCDYGYTF.

This chain connects TRBV29-1 to TRBJ2-7; D is possibly TRBD2 (5 bases). Between the trimmed V and J ends, which lost 6 bases and 0 bases, there was a span of 27 bases. The germline gives CDR1 SQVTM, CDR2 ANQGSEA. This CDR3 has 18 residues. The CDR3 here is CSVRLQRKPERASYEQYF. In nucleotides, the CDR3 is TGCAGCGTGCGGCTTCAGCGGAAACCGGAAAGGGCCTCCTACGAGCAGTACTTC.

The V and J genes are TRBV30 and TRBJ2-1, with 11 bases lining up with TRBD2. Losses at the gene ends were 3 bases for V and 10 bases for J; bases not matched to a gene: 8. The CDR3 totals 14 residues. Per the germline V gene, CDR1 is GTSNPN and CDR2 is SVGIG (reference sequence). The CDR3 DNA reads as TGTGCCTGGAGAGTAGCGGGAGGGGGGCCCGAGCAGTTCTTC. Its translation: CAWRVAGGGPEQFF.

The gene calls are TRBV6-1 and TRBJ1-5, with D possibly being TRBD1 (5 bases). Germline V lookup: CDR1 MNHNS, CDR2 SASEGT. V shed 1 base and J shed 0 bases, with 13 bases lying between them. The CDR3 runs 17 residues. The CDR3 loop is CASSEEAKDNSNQPQHF. CDR3 nucleotides: TGTGCCAGCAGTGAAGAGGCGAAGGACAATAGCAATCAGCCCCAGCATTTT.

The J gene is TRBJ1-2, the V gene TRBV7-3, with a possible D match to TRBD1 (5 bases). This CDR3 comprises 15 residues. Trimming removed 6 bases from V and 0 bases from J, with 14 bases in between. Germline CDR1 is SGHTA and CDR2 is FQGTGA. In DNA form, the CDR3 reads TGTGCCAGCAGTCCTGACAGAGTAGCTAACTATGGCTACACCTTC. Translation gives CASSPDRVANYGYTF.

CDR3 coding DNA: TGTGCCAGCAGTTATCCGGGACTAGCGGGAACGGGAAATACGCAGTATTTT. Protein: CASSYPGLAGTGNTQYF. The V call is TRBV27, the J call TRBJ2-3; TRBD2 agrees at 13 bases. CDR3 size: 17 residues. Germline CDR1 and CDR2: MNHEY and SMNVEV (reference sequence). The ends lost 4 bases at V and 7 bases at J; junction bases unmatched: 11.

CDR3 loop: CASSPPIDRAPLEQYF. The CDR3 coding sequence is TGTGCCAGCTCACCACCCATTGACAGGGCTCCCCTGGAGCAGTACTTC. The chain joins TRBV18 to TRBJ2-7, with 7 bases aligning to TRBD1. CDR3 length equals 16 residues. Germline CDR1 and CDR2: KGHSH and LQKENI. The V gene end was trimmed by 0 bases and the J gene end by 7 bases; junction bases not matched to a gene: 12.

The chain's CDR3 is CASSLIKGMGRVNSGYTF. For the CDR3, the DNA is TGTGCCAGCAGCCTGATAAAGGGGATGGGGAGGGTGAATAGTGGCTACACCTTC. The V gene is TRBV7-8, the J gene TRBJ1-2, with a possible D match to TRBD1 (5 bases). Germline lookup yields CDR1 SGHVS and CDR2 FQNEAQ. This CDR3 contains 18 residues. The V end lost 5 bases, the J end lost 7 bases, and 29 bases lay between the germline ends.

This clone was detected only a few times. The genes are TRBV27 and TRBJ2-2; TRBD1 aligns across 7 bases. Losses at the gene ends were 6 bases for V and 2 bases for J; bases not matched to a gene: 9. Germline V CDR1 and CDR2: MNHEY, SMNVEV (reference sequence). The CDR3 contains 16 residues. The CDR3 here is CASSQSGTANTGELFF. As DNA, the CDR3 is TGTGCCAGCAGCCAATCGGGGACAGCTAACACCGGGGAGCTGTTTTTT.

The CDR3 DNA is TGCAGCGTCCCCGGCTGGACGGGGGAGACCCAGTACTTC. Protein sequence: CSVPGWTGETQYF. The rearrangement links TRBV29-1 to TRBJ2-5; D might be TRBD2 (5 bases). The V end was cut by 6 bases, the J end by 5 bases, with 16 bases between. The CDR3 is made up of 13 amino acids. From germline, CDR1 is SQVTM and CDR2 ANQGSEA.

This clone came up once. This chain joins TRBV30 and TRBJ1-2; the match to TRBD1 covers 8 bases. Unmatched junction bases numbered 8, after V lost 2 bases and J lost 6 bases. This CDR3 has 14 residues. Germline loops: CDR1 GTSNPN, CDR2 SVGIG (reference sequence). The CDR3 DNA sequence: TGTGCCTGGAGTCAGGGCAGGGGGCTTGATGGCTACACCTTC. This codes for CAWSQGRGLDGYTF.

As DNA, the CDR3 is TGTGCCTGGACAGTAGGCTTGGCGGGAGGGCCTAGCGTGAAAAACGAGCAGTACTTC. It specifies CAWTVGLAGGPSVKNEQYF. The chain is built from TRBV30 and TRBJ2-7; 9 bases fit TRBD2. The CDR3 contains 19 residues. V trimming: 4 bases; J trimming: 5 bases; junction bases outside the gene matches: 24. CDR1 is GTSNPN, CDR2 SVGIG, per germline (reference sequence).

For this clone: At one end the junction does not follow the germline gene, possibly because of a read error. This chain connects TRBV7-2 to TRBJ2-7; 16 positions agree with TRBD2. CDR1 and CDR2 (germline): SGHTA, FQGNSA. The CDR3 extends over 14 amino acids. For the CDR3, the DNA is TGTGCCAGCAGCTTAAGGGGACTAGCGGGAGGGTCTACCTTC. This gives the protein CASSLRGLAGGSTF.